Sequencing of this T cell receptor (beta chain) was carried out in a study of control samples from healthy donors and cancer patients. From germline, CDR1 is MDHEN and CDR2 SYDVKM. CDR3 length: 14 residues. V lost 2 bases, J lost 7 bases, and 6 bases stayed unmatched. Sequencing was performed with immunoSEQ multiplex PCR; in TCRdb, only in-frame clones are kept and a portion is missing. This sample has about 47,000 clones, with over 70% found just once. This TCR came from an older man in good health. Sequencing was carried out using blood. The rearrangement links TRBV28 to TRBJ2-3; TRBD2 agrees at 7 bases. The CDR3 loop is CASSLAGVKHTQYF. Written as DNA, the CDR3 is TGTGCCAGCAGTTTAGCGGGAGTGAAGCATACGCAGTATTTT.